The T cell receptor beta chain described here comes from a study of blood T cell repertoires in COVID-19. With 0 bases clipped from V and 0 bases from J, the junction kept 6 bases outside the gene matches. Germline CDR1 reads LGHDT; CDR2 reads YNNKEL (reference sequence). The CDR3 is 18 residues long. Resolution of symptoms, clearance, or two negative PCRs was present in recovered Cohort 3 donors. This clone was counted between two and nine times. Sequenced by immunoSEQ multiplex PCR; TCRdb stores in-frame clones only, minus some. The sample includes around 170,000 clones, approximately 80% seen only once; the top ten take about 12%.

This sequence originates from a man in his forties or fifties who had recovered from COVID-19. Sequencing used PBMCs or T cells enriched from blood (not recorded which). This chain uses TRBV3-1 (or the pseudogene TRBV3-2) with TRBJ2-7; 12 nucleotides match TRBD2. CDR3 region: CASSQDSLAGGSSYEQYF. In DNA form, the CDR3 reads TGTGCCAGCAGCCAAGATAGCCTAGCGGGGGGGAGCTCCTACGAGCAGTACTTC.